Each of the 30 T cell receptor beta chains below was sequenced from the same sample in a study of T cell responses to AZD1222 COVID-19 vaccine. Profiling relied on immunoSEQ multiplex PCR, and the TCRdb table lists in-frame clones only, not all of them. The profile shows around 150,000 clones, around 89% of them singletons. Source: peripheral blood, taken 28 days after the second AZD1222 dose. The origin of the receptors is an adult who received the AZD1222 COVID-19 vaccine.

This clone was recorded once. This rearrangement joins TRBV18 to TRBJ1-2; D perhaps matches TRBD1 (6 bases). Trimming cost V 5 bases and J 4 bases, with 11 bases left between them. This CDR3 region has 13 residues. Looked up from germline, CDR1 is KGHSH and CDR2 is LQKENI. DNA of the CDR3: TGTGCCAGCTCATCCGACAGGACCTATGGCTACACCTTC. It translates to CASSSDRTYGYTF.

The V gene is TRBV7-2, the J gene TRBJ1-1; D ambiguous. Trimming pared 5 bases from V and 5 bases from J, leaving 15 bases between. The CDR3 runs 14 residues. CDR1 SGHTA and CDR2 FQGNSA come from the germline V gene. CDR3 in DNA: TGTGCCAGCAGCCCCGGGCCTGGAACTACTGAAGCTTTCTTT. Residues: CASSPGPGTTEAFF.

In its sample, this clone was seen once. The J gene is TRBJ2-7, the V gene TRBV28; D possibly corresponds to TRBD2 (6 bases). V was shortened by 11 bases and J by 4 bases, with 9 bases between the two germline ends. The CDR3 has 10 amino acids. Germline loops: CDR1 MDHEN, CDR2 SYDVKM. The CDR3 reads CAVEGYEQYF. Written as DNA, the CDR3 is TGTGCCGTGGAGGGGTACGAGCAGTACTTC.

The J gene is TRBJ1-4, the V gene TRBV6-5, with D possibly being TRBD1 (5 bases). CDR1 and CDR2 (germline): MNHEY, SVGAGI. The ends were cut back, 2 bases at V and 3 bases at J, with 10 bases in the middle. The CDR3 is 15 residues long. Here the CDR3 DNA reads TGTGCCAGCAGTTACCTGGGGCGGTCTAATGAAAAACTGTTTTTT. Its translation is CASSYLGRSNEKLFF.

This clone showed up just once. The sample has other DNA sequences that encode this CDR3 too. This chain connects TRBV2 to TRBJ2-2, with 7 nucleotides matching TRBD2. The germline V gene has CDR1 SNHLY and CDR2 FYNNEI. The CDR3 totals 15 residues. V shed 6 bases and J 0 bases; nucleotides not matched to a gene: 4. CDR3 in DNA: TGTGCCAGCAGGGGGAGGGCTACGAACACCGGGGAGCTGTTTTTT. As protein: CASRGRATNTGELFF.

This clone was picked up a small number of times. The chain uses TRBV30 and TRBJ1-3; D not resolved. The germline V and J ends were trimmed by 5 bases and 1 base, with 9 bases remaining between them. Germline-derived CDR1 and CDR2 are GTSNPN and SVGIG (reference sequence). CDR3 length: 13 residues. CDR3 protein: CAWGWGSGNTIYF. Here the CDR3 DNA reads TGTGCCTGGGGTTGGGGTTCTGGAAACACCATATATTTT.

The genes are TRBV5-5 and TRBJ2-3; 7 nucleotides line up with TRBD1. This CDR3 spans 14 amino acids. V dropped 6 bases and J dropped 7; count of bases not matched to a gene: 11. In germline, CDR1 is SGHKS, CDR2 YYEKEE (reference sequence). CDR3 bases: TGTGCCAGCACCCAGACAGGGACGCCTCATACGCAGTATTTT. Translating gives CASTQTGTPHTQYF. The entire variable domain, with the rest obtained from reference TRBV5-5 and TRBJ2-3, is as follows: DAGVTQSPTHLIKTRGQQVTLRCSPISGHKSVSWYQQVLGQGPQFIFQYYEKEERGRGNFPDRFSARQFPNYSSELNVNALLLGDSALYLCASTQTGTPHTQYFGPGTRLTVL.

As regards this clone: Given the absence of the conserved phenylalanine or tryptophan at the CDR3 end, a read error is likely. The chain has TRBV9 and TRBJ1-6; D is unclear. Trimming took 7 bases from V and 8 from J, leaving 7 bases between them. Looked up from germline, CDR1 is SGDLS and CDR2 is YYNGEE. The CDR3 sequence is 11 residues long. CDR3 amino acids: CASRRDSPLHL. The CDR3 DNA is TGTGCCAGCCGAAGGGATTCACCCCTCCACCTT.

The chain is built from TRBV25-1 and TRBJ2-5; possible D gene TRBD1, 6 bases. The CDR3 consists of 12 residues. The germline V gene encodes CDR1 MGHDK and CDR2 SYGVNS. V lost 7 bases to trimming and J lost 6 bases, with 12 bases between them. The CDR3 nucleotides read TGTGCCAGCACACAGGGTACGCAGACCCAGTACTTC. Translated: CASTQGTQTQYF.

V is TRBV4-3 and J is TRBJ1-1; D is unresolved. Germline values: CDR1 LGHNA, CDR2 YSLEER. Trimming took 2 bases from V and 2 from J, leaving 21 bases between them. The CDR3 runs 18 residues. CDR3: CASSQTASRLAPNTEAFF. The DNA of the CDR3 is TGCGCCAGCAGCCAAACTGCCAGCCGTTTGGCCCCCAACACTGAAGCTTTCTTT.

V is TRBV30 and J is TRBJ2-1; D is perhaps TRBD2 (6 bases). Germline loops: CDR1 GTSNPN, CDR2 SVGIG (reference sequence). The V end was cut by 2 bases, the J end by 8 bases, with 13 bases between. The CDR3 covers 13 residues. The CDR3 DNA follows: TGTGCCTGGAGTACGGGGGTGGGCGATGAGCAGTTCTTC. Translation gives CAWSTGVGDEQFF.

The chain employs TRBV5-1 and TRBJ2-2; D is undetermined. The germline V gene encodes CDR1 SGHRS and CDR2 YFSETQ. The CDR3 is 15 amino acids. V was clipped by 4 bases and J by 3 bases, with 13 bases between them. This CDR3 is CASSRLSGDTGELFF. The CDR3 nucleotides are TGCGCCAGCAGCCGCTTGTCAGGAGACACCGGGGAGCTGTTTTTT.

The chain employs TRBV7-2 and TRBJ2-5, with 9 bases identical to TRBD2. Germline CDR1 is SGHTA and CDR2 is FQGNSA. CDR3 length: 15 amino acids. The ends lost 4 bases at V and 3 bases at J; junction bases unmatched: 6. The CDR3 DNA reads as TGTGCCAGCAGCTCCCTCCTAGCGGGGAAAGAGACCCAGTACTTC. It is translated as CASSSLLAGKETQYF. The full variable domain, rest sourced from reference TRBV7-2 and TRBJ2-5, is GAGVSQSPSNKVTEKGKDVELRCDPISGHTALYWYRQSLGQGLEFLIYFQGNSAPDKSGLPSDRFSAERTGGSVSTLTIQRTQQEDSAVYLCASSSLLAGKETQYFGPGTRLLVL.

In its sample, this clone was seen a few times. V gene TRBV10-3 combines with J gene TRBJ1-1, with D unresolved. The CDR3 is 12 residues long. Germline V gene data show CDR1 as ENHRY and CDR2 as SYGVKD. The V and J ends lost 11 bases and 3 bases respectively, with 13 bases between them. The CDR3 sequence is CASSQSDTEAFF. In nucleotides, the CDR3 is TGTGCCTCTAGTCAGTCGGACACTGAAGCTTTCTTT.

Worth noting for this clone: The sample carries other DNA sequences with the same CDR3. The chain carries TRBV5-1 and TRBJ1-1; D call uncertain. Trimming took 3 bases from V and 1 from J, leaving 7 bases between them. CDR3 length: 13 amino acids. Germline V CDR1 and CDR2: SGHRS, YFSETQ. CDR3 region: CASSSLGNTEAFF. The CDR3 DNA is TGCGCCAGCAGCTCCCTGGGGAACACTGAAGCTTTCTTT.

V and J are TRBV6-6 and TRBJ2-1; 8 bases map to TRBD1. The CDR3 sequence is 14 residues long. Germline assignment: CDR1 MNHNY and CDR2 SVGAGI (reference sequence). The ends lost 4 bases at V and 4 bases at J; junction bases unmatched: 3. The CDR3 region is CASSFRDRYNEQFF. The CDR3 region has the DNA TGTGCCAGCAGTTTCCGGGACAGGTACAATGAGCAGTTCTTC.

This clone has a handful of counts. The gene calls are TRBV9 and TRBJ1-6; D unresolved. The germline V and J ends were trimmed by 4 bases and 5 bases, with 13 bases remaining between them. There are 15 residues in the CDR3. Germline V lookup: CDR1 SGDLS, CDR2 YYNGEE. The DNA for the CDR3 is TGTGCCAGCAGCCCCCTAGGTGGGCATAATTCACCCCTCCACTTT. It yields the protein CASSPLGGHNSPLHF.

V gene TRBV5-5 combines with J gene TRBJ1-3; no definite D call. V was pared by 5 bases and J by 3 bases, with 12 bases between. The CDR3 has 14 residues. CDR1 is SGHKS and CDR2 is YYEKEE in the germline V gene (reference sequence). The CDR3 DNA is TGTGCCAGCAGTCCCGGACTGTATGGAAACACCATATATTTT. Protein sequence: CASSPGLYGNTIYF.

The chain employs TRBV7-2 and TRBJ1-2, with D maybe TRBD1 (6 bases). Deletions cut 3 bases from V and 8 bases from J, with 13 bases between. The CDR3 is made up of 13 amino acids. In germline, CDR1 is SGHTA, CDR2 FQGNSA. The CDR3 region is CASSFLQGIGYTF. The CDR3 region has the DNA TGTGCCAGCAGCTTTCTCCAGGGGATCGGCTACACCTTC.

The chain links TRBV6-5 to TRBJ1-5; D ambiguous. Trimming removed 6 bases at V and 3 bases at J, with 3 bases between. This CDR3 has 11 amino acids. Per germline, CDR1 MNHEY and CDR2 SVGAGI. The CDR3 nucleotides read TGTGCCAGCAGCGACAATCAGCCCCAGCATTTT. It specifies CASSDNQPQHF.

The chain uses TRBV19 and TRBJ1-2, with TRBD1 matching 7 bases. V shed 7 bases and J 4 bases; nucleotides not matched to a gene: 12. This CDR3 spans 15 amino acids. Germline values: CDR1 LNHDA, CDR2 SQIVND (reference sequence). CDR3 sequence reads: CASKLNGGGGYGYTF. CDR3 bases: TGTGCCAGTAAACTCAACGGAGGGGGCGGCTATGGCTACACCTTC.

The V and J genes are TRBV7-9 and TRBJ1-4; D unclear. Germline V gives CDR1 SEHNR, CDR2 FQNEAQ (reference sequence). The CDR3 covers 16 residues. Trimming shortened V by 1 base and J by 2 bases, and 11 bases separated the two germline ends. The CDR3 DNA sequence: TGTGCCAGCAGCTTAGGTTCGGGGAGGACTAATGAAAAACTGTTTTTT. Protein: CASSLGSGRTNEKLFF. Supplemented by reference TRBV7-9 and TRBJ1-4, the full variable domain reads DTGVSQNPRHKITKRGQNVTFRCDPISEHNRLYWYRQTLGQGPEFLTYFQNEAQLEKSRLLSDRFSAERPKGSFSTLEIQRTEQGDSAMYLCASSLGSGRTNEKLFFGSGTQLSVL.

The chain combines TRBV7-8 with TRBJ1-1, with D maybe TRBD1 (5 bases). V was trimmed by 0 bases and J by 1 base, leaving 9 bases between them. The CDR3 length is 15 residues. The germline CDR1 and CDR2 sequences are SGHVS and FQNEAQ. As DNA, the CDR3 is TGTGCCAGCAGCTTAGCCATGACAGCGAACACTGAAGCTTTCTTT. Its translation: CASSLAMTANTEAFF.

The chain recombines TRBV12-3 or TRBV12-4 with TRBJ1-1; D gene unclear. V was cut by 7 bases and J by 0 bases, with 0 bases left in between. This CDR3 has 10 amino acids. The CDR3 is CASMNTEAFF. The CDR3 region has the DNA TGTGCCAGCATGAACACTGAAGCTTTCTTT.

This clone was counted a few times. The J gene is TRBJ2-2, the V gene TRBV6-6; 9 bases line up with TRBD1. V shed 5 bases, J shed 0 bases, and the junction held 22 bases outside the gene matches. This CDR3 contains 22 residues. Germline-derived CDR1 and CDR2 are MNHNY and SVGAGI (reference sequence). CDR3 protein: CASSRDRVISPPGRANTGELFF. CDR3 nucleotides: TGTGCCAGCAGTCGGGACAGGGTCATAAGCCCACCAGGCCGGGCGAACACCGGGGAGCTGTTTTTT.

This clone has just a few counts. The rearrangement joins TRBV4-2 to TRBJ1-5; D might be TRBD1 (5 bases). Trimming pared 0 bases from V and 5 bases from J, leaving 11 bases between. Germline V CDR1 and CDR2: LGHNA, YNFKEQ. The CDR3 sequence is 15 residues long. CDR3: CASSQDQGMDQPQHF. The CDR3 DNA sequence: TGTGCCAGCAGCCAAGATCAGGGAATGGATCAGCCCCAGCATTTT.

This rearrangement joins TRBV9 to TRBJ1-2, with D perhaps matching TRBD1 (6 bases). The CDR3 extends over 16 amino acids. Germline CDR1 and CDR2: SGDLS and YYNGEE. V gave up 3 bases and J gave up 6 bases, with 21 bases separating them. CDR3 in DNA: TGTGCCAGCAGCGCCGCGCCGCTTGAGGGGGAGGATGGCTACACCTTC. It encodes CASSAAPLEGEDGYTF.

A remark on this clone: At the DNA level, this CDR3 is encoded by other sequences in the same sample as well. The gene calls are TRBV12-3 or TRBV12-4 and TRBJ1-5; D is unresolved. Between the trimmed V and J ends, which lost 3 bases and 2 bases, there was a span of 5 bases. The CDR3 loop spans 13 amino acids. As DNA, the CDR3 is TGTGCCAGCAGTTTTGGAGGCAATCAGCCCCAGCATTTT. Encoded protein: CASSFGGNQPQHF.

The gene calls are TRBV4-1 and TRBJ1-5, with D tentatively TRBD1 (6 bases). The CDR3 spans 14 residues. V lost 1 base to trimming and J lost 8 bases, with 12 bases between them. Germline lookup yields CDR1 MGHRA and CDR2 YSYEKL. The DNA for the CDR3 is TGCGCCAGCAGCCAAGTAAGGGGGATTGAGCCCCAGCATTTT. As protein: CASSQVRGIEPQHF.

The chain combines TRBV7-8 with TRBJ1-1; no clear D gene. Per germline, CDR1 SGHVS and CDR2 FQNEAQ. Trimming cost V 5 bases and J 9 bases, with 13 bases left between them. The CDR3 extends over 12 amino acids. The DNA for the CDR3 is TGTGCCAGCAGCCTACGGACGGGGAAAGCTTTCTTT. As protein: CASSLRTGKAFF.